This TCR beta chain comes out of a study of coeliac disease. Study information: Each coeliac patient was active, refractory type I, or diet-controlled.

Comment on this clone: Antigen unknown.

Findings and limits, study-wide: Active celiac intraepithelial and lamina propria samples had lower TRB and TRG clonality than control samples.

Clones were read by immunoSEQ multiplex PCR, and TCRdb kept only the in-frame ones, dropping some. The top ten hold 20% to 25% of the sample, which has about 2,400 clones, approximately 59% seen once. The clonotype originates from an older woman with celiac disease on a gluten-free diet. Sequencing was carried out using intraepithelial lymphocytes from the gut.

The CDR3 nucleotides are TGTGCCAGCAGGCACCCGATCCAGCAGGGGCCAGGCTACACCTTC. It codes for CASRHPIQQGPGYTF. The rearrangement links TRBV6-1 to TRBJ1-2; a weak D match, TRBD1 (6 bases). Germline CDR1 is MNHNS and CDR2 is SASEGT. The CDR3 covers 15 residues. Between the trimmed V and J ends, which lost 6 bases and 8 bases, there was a span of 22 bases.